This T cell receptor (beta chain) comes out of a study of blood T cell repertoires in COVID-19. Across the study: T cells, B-cell-depleted T cells, or PBMCs supplied cDNA or gDNA.

Patients in Seattle were enrolled during active infection, then followed longitudinally. In the original workflow: Reference gene primer amplification gave nucleated cell count estimates. Sequenced by immunoSEQ multiplex PCR; TCRdb stores in-frame clones only, minus some. That table is the source of V, J and clone size, and D and trimming were worked out from the DNA. Among hundreds of thousands of clones listed, around 90% were seen once. The sequence was collected from a woman in her 30s with COVID-19, enrolled during active disease. Input material: peripheral blood.

The chain's CDR3 is CAGRGGRDTQYF. CDR3 bases: TGTGCCGGAAGGGGGGGGAGGGATACGCAGTATTTT. J is TRBJ2-3 and V is TRBV3-1 (or the pseudogene TRBV3-2), with a possible D match to TRBD2 (7 bases). The V and J ends lost 11 bases and 6 bases respectively, with 15 bases between them. The germline V gene encodes CDR1 LGHDT and CDR2 YNNKEL (reference sequence). There are 12 residues in the CDR3.